This T cell receptor (beta chain) derives from a study of control samples from healthy donors and cancer patients. From germline, CDR1 is LNHDA and CDR2 SQIVND (reference sequence). Trimming pared 3 bases from V and 10 bases from J, leaving 13 bases between. CDR3 size: 13 residues. Data came from immunoSEQ multiplex PCR; TCRdb stores just in-frame clones and leaves some out. The table lists 160,000 or so clones, 92% of them singletons, with 0.68% in the top ten. The sequenced sample was blood. This receptor was taken from a woman under 40 in good health. The chain uses TRBV19 and TRBJ2-1, with D unclear. Here the CDR3 reads CASSMDGHKEQFF. Here the CDR3 DNA reads TGTGCCAGTAGTATGGACGGCCATAAAGAGCAGTTCTTC.